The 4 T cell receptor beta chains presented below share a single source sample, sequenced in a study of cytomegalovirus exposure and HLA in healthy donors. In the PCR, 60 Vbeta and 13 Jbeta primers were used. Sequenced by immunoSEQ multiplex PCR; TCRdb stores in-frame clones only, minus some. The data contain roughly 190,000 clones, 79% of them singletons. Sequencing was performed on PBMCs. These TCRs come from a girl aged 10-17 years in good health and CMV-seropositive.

CDR3 DNA sequence: TGCGCCAGCAGCTTACTAGCAGAGGGGACTAATGAGCAGTTCTTC. Translated, it gives CASSLLAEGTNEQFF. The V and J genes are TRBV5-1 and TRBJ2-1, with D perhaps matching TRBD2 (6 bases). V shed 2 bases and J shed 7 bases, with 16 bases lying between them. CDR3 length: 15 residues. The V gene's germline CDR1 is SGHRS and CDR2 YFSETQ.

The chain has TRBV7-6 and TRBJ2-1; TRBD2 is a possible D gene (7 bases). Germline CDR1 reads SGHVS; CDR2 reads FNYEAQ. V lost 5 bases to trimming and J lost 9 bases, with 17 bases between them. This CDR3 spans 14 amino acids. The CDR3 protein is CASSRGGPEREQFF. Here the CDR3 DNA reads TGTGCCAGCAGCAGGGGGGGGCCAGAGCGTGAGCAGTTCTTC.

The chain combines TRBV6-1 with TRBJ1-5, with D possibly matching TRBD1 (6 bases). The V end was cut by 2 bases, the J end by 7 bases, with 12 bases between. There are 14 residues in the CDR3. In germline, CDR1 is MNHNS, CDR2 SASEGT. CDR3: CASSESQGFQPQHF. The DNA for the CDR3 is TGTGCCAGCAGTGAATCCCAGGGGTTCCAGCCCCAGCATTTT.

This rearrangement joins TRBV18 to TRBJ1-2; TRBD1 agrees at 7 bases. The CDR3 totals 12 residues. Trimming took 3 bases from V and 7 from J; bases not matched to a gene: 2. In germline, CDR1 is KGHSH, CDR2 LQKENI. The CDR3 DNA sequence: TGTGCCAGCTCACCTGACAGGGCTGGCTACACCTTC. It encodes CASSPDRAGYTF.